This T cell receptor beta chain was documented in a study of cytomegalovirus exposure and HLA in healthy donors. This clone was observed a single time. 13 Jbeta primers and 60 Vbeta primers were used for the PCR. Libraries were prepared by immunoSEQ multiplex PCR; TCRdb keeps only in-frame clonotypes and omits some of them. The table has about 180,000 clones, almost 80% seen once. With 6 bases clipped from V and 5 bases from J, the junction kept 6 bases outside the gene matches. Germline V gene data show CDR1 as SGDLS and CDR2 as YYNGEE. This CDR3 has 13 residues. This clonotype was obtained from a man aged 30-40 years in good health and CMV-seronegative. Sequencing was carried out using PBMCs. V is TRBV9 and J is TRBJ2-5; 8 nucleotides agree with TRBD2. The CDR3, as DNA: TGTGCCAGCACCCCGGGACTAGTGGAGACCCAGTACTTC. Protein sequence: CASTPGLVETQYF.